Listed here are 25 T cell receptor beta chains from one sample, sequenced in a study of CD8 T cells in ankylosing spondylitis. TCRdb reanalysed the 5' RACE reads using MiXCR and keeps one entry per CDR3 protein. The sample records around 150,000 distinct CDR3 sequences, roughly 18% being singletons. Sequencing input: blood, either unsorted or a sorted T cell fraction (not recorded which). The receptors shown here come from a male donor with ankylosing spondylitis or in good health (not recorded which).

In this sample, this clonotype turned up many times. V gene TRBV20-1 combines with J gene TRBJ2-6; TRBD1 matches at 8 bases. CDR3 length equals 16 residues. V gave up 1 base and J gave up 0 bases; unmatched junction bases: 2. Germline V gene data show CDR1 as DFQATT and CDR2 as SNEGSKA (reference sequence). For the CDR3, the DNA is TGCAGTGCTAGAGGGACAGGGAGCTCTGGGGCCAACGTCCTGACTTTC. Amino acid sequence: CSARGTGSSGANVLTF.

There are many counts of this clonotype. The V and J genes are TRBV12-3 or TRBV12-4 and TRBJ2-7; D uncertain. Trimming removed 5 bases at V and 9 bases at J, with 17 bases between. The CDR3 loop spans 13 amino acids. In DNA, the CDR3 is TGTGCCAGCAGTCACCAGGACGGTGTAGTGCAGTACTTC. Its protein product is CASSHQDGVVQYF.

This clonotype was seen more than once but under ten times. The chain couples TRBV29-1 to TRBJ1-2, with D tentatively TRBD1 (6 bases). The CDR3 runs 13 residues. Germline CDR1 is SQVTM and CDR2 is ANQGSEA. Trimming removed 3 bases at V and 4 bases at J, with 12 bases between. For the CDR3, the DNA is TGCAGCGTTGACCGGCAGGGGTCCTATGGCTACACCTTC. Its translation is CSVDRQGSYGYTF.

This clonotype was found many times. The chain couples TRBV5-1 to TRBJ2-1; 11 nucleotides match TRBD1. The CDR3 has 17 residues. The germline CDR1 and CDR2 sequences are SGHRS and YFSETQ. J lost 4 bases, V lost 4 bases, and 10 bases had no gene match. DNA for the CDR3: TGCGCCAGCAGCCCAGGGACAGGGGGTTTCTGGTACAATGAGCAGTTCTTC. This codes for CASSPGTGGFWYNEQFF. The full variable domain, in which reference TRBV5-1 and TRBJ2-1 provide the parts outside the CDR3, is KAGVTQTPRYLIKTRGQQVTLSCSPISGHRSVSWYQQTPGQGLQFLFEYFSETQRNKGNFPGRFSGRQFSNSRSEMNVSTLELGDSALYLCASSPGTGGFWYNEQFFGPGTRLTVL.

J is TRBJ2-1 and V is TRBV20-1, with TRBD2 matching 9 bases. V lost 0 bases and J lost 2; bases outside the gene matches: 8. CDR3 length equals 17 residues. CDR1 and CDR2 from the germline V gene are DFQATT and SNEGSKA (reference sequence). As DNA, the CDR3 is TGCAGTGCTAGAGATAGCGGGAGCTCCTTACCCTACAATGAGCAGTTCTTC. Its protein product is CSARDSGSSLPYNEQFF.

Ten or more counts support this clonotype. The CDR3 DNA sequence: TGCGCCAGCAGCTTGGAGCTGGCAGGGGGCGGCTATGGCTACACCTTC. This gives the protein CASSLELAGGGYGYTF. The rearrangement uses TRBV5-1 and TRBJ1-2, with 8 nucleotides matching TRBD1. The V and J ends lost 0 bases and 4 bases, in that order; junction bases with no gene match: 8. This CDR3 comprises 16 residues. Germline CDR1 is SGHRS and CDR2 is YFSETQ.

This clonotype was counted a few times. This may be a read error: a much more frequent sequence differs by one nucleotide. This sequence joins TRBV7-8 and TRBJ2-7; D is uncertain. This CDR3 is 13 amino acids long. Germline CDR1 reads SGHVS; CDR2 reads FQNEAQ. V was trimmed by 1 base and J by 3 bases, leaving 7 bases between them. The CDR3 DNA reads TGTGCCAGCAGCTTAGTGGATGTCTACGAGCAGTACTTC. It specifies CASSLVDVYEQYF.

This clonotype appeared a few times. The chain is built from TRBV5-6 and TRBJ2-3; TRBD2 agrees at 13 bases. Per germline, CDR1 SGHDT and CDR2 YYEEEE. This CDR3 is 16 amino acids long. The V and J ends lost 2 bases and 3 bases, in that order; junction bases with no gene match: 3. The CDR3 sequence: CASSFGLAGVTDTQYF. CDR3 sequence (DNA): TGTGCCAGCAGCTTCGGACTAGCGGGAGTAACAGATACGCAGTATTTT.

This clonotype was counted ten times or more. The genes are TRBV5-1 and TRBJ2-7, with D perhaps given as TRBD1 or TRBD2 (5 bases each). The CDR3 sequence is 15 residues long. From germline, CDR1 is SGHRS and CDR2 YFSETQ. Trimming pared 2 bases from V and 6 bases from J, leaving 18 bases between. The CDR3 nucleotides read TGCGCCAGCAGCTTCCTTGGGCATCTGAGGGGCGAGCAGTACTTC. Protein product: CASSFLGHLRGEQYF.

With respect to this clonotype: A much bigger clone sits one base away, suggesting this may be a read error. The genes are TRBV12-3 or TRBV12-4 and TRBJ2-7; 7 bases are shared with TRBD2. J lost 2 bases, V lost 6 bases, and 7 bases had no gene match. This CDR3 has 14 amino acids. The CDR3 DNA reads as TGTGCCAGCAGGGTGATGGGAGGGCCCTACGAGCAGTACTTC. Translation: CASRVMGGPYEQYF.

This clonotype was found a few times. The chain links TRBV6-1 to TRBJ2-7, with 7 bases matching TRBD2. V shed 6 bases, J shed 8 bases, and the junction held 19 bases outside the gene matches. CDR3 length equals 16 residues. The V gene's germline CDR1 is MNHNS and CDR2 SASEGT. CDR3 DNA: TGTGCCAGCAGGCCGACCTCGCGGGGGATTTCGGCTCAGCAGTACTTC. Residues: CASRPTSRGISAQQYF.

The sample holds a few counts of this clonotype. The chain carries TRBV6-5 and TRBJ1-4; D perhaps matches TRBD1 (6 bases). CDR1 is MNHEY and CDR2 is SVGAGI in the germline V gene. The V end lost 0 bases, the J end lost 8 bases, and 10 bases lay between the germline ends. The CDR3 extends over 14 amino acids. CDR3 protein: CASSYSDSKEKLFF. The CDR3 DNA is TGTGCCAGCAGTTACTCGGACAGCAAAGAAAAACTGTTTTTT.

This clonotype was seen many times. The J gene is TRBJ2-3, the V gene TRBV29-1, with a possible D match to TRBD2 (6 bases). V shed 4 bases and J shed 4 bases, with 15 bases lying between them. Looked up from germline, CDR1 is SQVTM and CDR2 is ANQGSEA. The CDR3 extends over 14 amino acids. The CDR3 bases are TGCAGCGTTGTGGCTAGCGTGGGGGCAGATACGCAGTATTTT. Translation gives CSVVASVGADTQYF.

The rearrangement uses TRBV20-1 and TRBJ2-7; D is possibly TRBD1 (6 bases). Germline CDR1 DFQATT, CDR2 SNEGSKA (reference sequence). V was trimmed by 6 bases and J by 5 bases, leaving 11 bases between them. The CDR3 consists of 11 residues. The CDR3 spells CSAYRVHEQYF. The CDR3 DNA reads TGCAGTGCATACAGGGTACACGAGCAGTACTTC.

This clonotype came up a few times. V and J are TRBV6-5 and TRBJ2-1, with TRBD1 as a possible D gene (5 bases). CDR3 length: 13 residues. Trimming pared 5 bases from V and 3 bases from J, leaving 8 bases between. The germline V gene encodes CDR1 MNHEY and CDR2 SVGAGI. This CDR3 is CASSIDSYNEQFF. The CDR3 DNA reads TGTGCCAGCAGTATAGACAGCTACAATGAGCAGTTCTTC.

This clonotype was observed many times. This sequence joins TRBV11-2 and TRBJ2-7; D possibly uses TRBD1 or TRBD2 (6 bases each). The CDR3 covers 17 residues. Germline V gives CDR1 SGHAT, CDR2 FQNNGV. V shed 5 bases and J shed 0 bases, with 20 bases lying between them. The CDR3 bases are TGTGCCAGCAGCCATCTCCGGGGGCAGCGTATCTCCTACGAGCAGTACTTC. Translation: CASSHLRGQRISYEQYF.

Many counts were recorded for this clonotype. The rearrangement links TRBV20-1 to TRBJ1-2; perhaps TRBD1 as D (5 bases). The CDR3 sequence is 12 residues long. Germline CDR1 DFQATT, CDR2 SNEGSKA (reference sequence). V was clipped by 1 base and J by 7 bases, with 10 bases between them. DNA for the CDR3: TGCAGTGCTAGAGGCGGGACTTTTGGCTACACCTTC. Translation gives CSARGGTFGYTF.

The rearrangement links TRBV5-1 to TRBJ2-7; a possible D gene is TRBD2 (5 bases). V lost 0 bases and J lost 3, with 10 bases in between. Germline CDR1 is SGHRS and CDR2 is YFSETQ. The CDR3 has 14 residues. The CDR3 DNA is TGCGCCAGCAGCTTGGTCGGTCGGGACTACGAGCAGTACTTC. Translating gives CASSLVGRDYEQYF.

In its sample, this clonotype was seen a few times. The J gene is TRBJ2-7, the V gene TRBV20-1; 10 bases align to TRBD2. The CDR3 length is 14 residues. Germline lookup yields CDR1 DFQATT and CDR2 SNEGSKA (reference sequence). Trimming took 1 base from V and 5 from J; bases not matched to a gene: 5. The CDR3, as DNA: TGCAGTGCTAGAGCTAGCGGGAGAATCGACGAGCAGTACTTC. This gives the protein CSARASGRIDEQYF.

This clonotype occurred a few times. This chain links TRBV7-9 with TRBJ2-7; no reliable D call. V lost 5 bases, J lost 3 bases, and 8 bases lay in between. The CDR3 extends over 12 amino acids. CDR1 and CDR2 from the germline V gene are SEHNR and FQNEAQ (reference sequence). CDR3 coding DNA: TGTGCCAGCAGCCCAATAGGCTACGAGCAGTACTTC. It translates to CASSPIGYEQYF.

There are a few counts of this clonotype. The CDR3 is CASTPSAVGRTDTQYF. Written as DNA, the CDR3 is TGTGCCAGTACCCCCTCCGCGGTTGGACGCACAGATACGCAGTATTTT. This rearrangement joins TRBV19 to TRBJ2-3; D is uncertain. Per the germline V gene, CDR1 is LNHDA and CDR2 is SQIVND (reference sequence). CDR3 size: 16 residues. Between the trimmed V and J ends, which lost 7 bases and 1 base, there was a span of 18 bases.

The chain links TRBV6-6 to TRBJ2-7; D remains unclear. Trimming stripped 2 bases from V and 6 bases from J, with 8 bases between. Germline loops: CDR1 MNHNY, CDR2 SVGAGI (reference sequence). This CDR3 has 12 residues. CDR3 residues: CASSYELTEQYF. In nucleotides, the CDR3 is TGTGCCAGCAGTTACGAATTGACCGAGCAGTACTTC.

Only a few counts were recorded for this clonotype. This sequence joins TRBV5-1 and TRBJ2-3; D remains unclear. The CDR3 contains 16 residues. Germline CDR1 SGHRS, CDR2 YFSETQ. V lost 4 bases and J lost 0, with 15 bases in between. The CDR3 region has the DNA TGCGCCAGCAGCACTTACCGAACGACAAGCACAGATACGCAGTATTTT. Translating gives CASSTYRTTSTDTQYF.

This clonotype was counted ten times or more. CDR3 bases: TGTGCCAGCAGTTTTCTAGTGGGCGACCATGGCTACACCTTC. Protein sequence: CASSFLVGDHGYTF. This chain connects TRBV12-3 or TRBV12-4 to TRBJ1-2; D remains ambiguous. The CDR3 spans 14 residues. With 3 bases removed from V and 6 bases from J, the gap between germline ends came to 14 bases.

This clonotype has ten or more counts. The V call is TRBV12-3 or TRBV12-4, the J call TRBJ2-3, with D perhaps being TRBD1 or TRBD2 (5 bases each). CDR3 length: 17 amino acids. V lost 2 bases and J lost 2, with 17 bases in between. CDR3 bases: TGTGCCAGCAGTTTAAGTCGTGGATTAGGGACCACAGATACGCAGTATTTT. This gives the protein CASSLSRGLGTTDTQYF.